This passage covers 21 T cell receptor beta chains from one sample sequenced in a study of T cell changes during pregnancy in multiple sclerosis. Only in-frame clones appear in the TCRdb table, and some are missing; sequencing was by immunoSEQ multiplex PCR. This repertoire shows 38,000 or so clones, about 92% found once; its top ten account for 10% to 15%. The starting material was CD8+ T cells from peripheral blood mononuclear cells, obtained in the first trimester of pregnancy. Source of these receptors: a female donor with multiple sclerosis, enrolled in a pregnancy study.

V gene TRBV29-1 combines with J gene TRBJ1-3, with D tentatively TRBD1 (5 bases). Germline CDR1 SQVTM, CDR2 ANQGSEA. The CDR3 has 13 residues. Deletions cut 4 bases from V and 4 bases from J, with 11 bases between. CDR3: CSVVGGNGNTIYF. The CDR3, as DNA: TGCAGCGTTGTGGGGGGGAACGGAAACACCATATATTTT.

The genes are TRBV5-8 and TRBJ2-1; the match to TRBD2 covers 12 bases. The CDR3 is 15 residues long. Germline loops: CDR1 SGHTS, CDR2 YDEGEE. J gave up 6 bases and V 6 bases, and 7 bases lay outside the gene matches. The CDR3 here is CASNHPSGGANEQFF. The CDR3 bases are TGTGCCAGCAACCACCCTAGCGGGGGGGCCAATGAGCAGTTCTTC.

This clone occurred once. The rearrangement links TRBV7-8 to TRBJ1-2; a possible D gene is TRBD1 (5 bases). The CDR3 is made up of 17 amino acids. Looked up from germline, CDR1 is SGHVS and CDR2 is FQNEAQ. V lost 1 base and J 4 bases, leaving 19 bases between the germline ends. The CDR3 here is CASSLDYKQGDLYGYTF. CDR3 bases: TGTGCCAGCAGCTTAGATTACAAGCAGGGCGATCTCTATGGCTACACCTTC.

This clone was observed a single time. The chain links TRBV6-5 to TRBJ1-1; D uncertain. Germline V gives CDR1 MNHEY, CDR2 SVGAGI. The CDR3 length is 13 residues. Trimming shortened V by 8 bases and J by 0 bases, and 10 bases separated the two germline ends. The CDR3, as DNA: TGTGCCAGCGGGCCGGCGTTGAACACTGAAGCTTTCTTT. Its protein product is CASGPALNTEAFF.

This chain joins TRBV4-2 and TRBJ2-5; no reliable D call. The V end was cut by 3 bases, the J end by 5 bases, with 16 bases between. The CDR3 totals 15 residues. Germline V lookup: CDR1 LGHNA, CDR2 YNFKEQ. The CDR3: CASSHRHPSGETQYF. CDR3 in DNA: TGTGCCAGCAGCCATAGGCACCCTAGTGGTGAGACCCAGTACTTC.

The chain joins TRBV5-6 to TRBJ1-2, with a tentative D call TRBD1 (6 bases). V lost 4 bases to trimming and J lost 4 bases, with 14 bases between them. Germline V gene sequence: CDR1 SGHDT, CDR2 YYEEEE. This CDR3 has 14 residues. CDR3 sequence reads: CASSPADSSYGYTF. The CDR3, as DNA: TGTGCCAGCAGCCCGGCGGACAGCTCCTATGGCTACACCTTC.

This clone occurred once. This chain links TRBV7-9 with TRBJ2-5; 10 bases are a match to TRBD2. J gave up 1 base and V 5 bases, and 7 bases lay outside the gene matches. Germline assignment: CDR1 SEHNR and CDR2 FQNEAQ (reference sequence). CDR3 length equals 16 residues. CDR3 region: CASSRGASGGQETQYF. The CDR3 coding sequence is TGTGCCAGCAGCCGTGGGGCTAGCGGGGGCCAAGAGACCCAGTACTTC.

This clone came up once. This chain joins TRBV2 and TRBJ2-5; 10 bases map to TRBD2. The junction had 15 bases not matched to a gene; V was cut back by 0 bases and J by 5 bases. This CDR3 has 19 residues. Germline CDR1 is SNHLY and CDR2 is FYNNEI. Here the CDR3 DNA reads TGTGCCAGCAGTGAAGCGCGGCCAGTCCCTAGCGGGGGTGCGGAGACCCAGTACTTC. It codes for CASSEARPVPSGGAETQYF.

The chain is built from TRBV27 and TRBJ1-4; TRBD1 aligns across 7 bases. The V segment lost 6 bases and the J segment 8 bases; nucleotides outside the gene matches: 9. This CDR3 comprises 14 residues. Germline lookup yields CDR1 MNHEY and CDR2 SMNVEV (reference sequence). DNA of the CDR3: TGTGCCAGCAGCCCCGAGACAGGGTACGAAAAACTGTTTTTT. Protein: CASSPETGYEKLFF.

This clone was observed once. The chain carries TRBV6-4 and TRBJ2-1; D may be TRBD2 (5 bases). The ends were cut back, 3 bases at V and 9 bases at J, with 15 bases in the middle. CDR1 is MRHNA and CDR2 is SNTAGT in the germline V gene. There are 14 residues in the CDR3. CDR3 coding DNA: TGTGCCAGCAGTGAAACCCCCGGGGTCGGTGAGCAGTTCTTC. Amino acids: CASSETPGVGEQFF.

The chain uses TRBV9 and TRBJ1-4; 7 bases are a match to TRBD1. In germline, CDR1 is SGDLS, CDR2 YYNGEE. The CDR3 length is 15 residues. V trimming: 0 bases; J trimming: 6 bases; junction bases outside the gene matches: 5. CDR3 residues: CASSVAGQADEKLFF. CDR3 sequence (DNA): TGTGCCAGCAGCGTAGCTGGACAGGCTGATGAAAAACTGTTTTTT.

There are a few counts of this clone. This rearrangement joins TRBV6-6 to TRBJ1-2; the D is unclear. CDR3 length: 15 amino acids. The germline V and J ends were trimmed by 0 bases and 10 bases, with 18 bases remaining between them. Germline V lookup: CDR1 MNHNY, CDR2 SVGAGI (reference sequence). CDR3 protein: CASSYSGRPPEDYTF. The CDR3 DNA reads TGTGCCAGCAGTTACTCCGGTCGACCACCGGAGGACTACACCTTC.

The chain uses TRBV6-4 and TRBJ1-1, with D possibly being TRBD1 (5 bases). CDR3 length: 12 residues. Germline CDR1 is MRHNA and CDR2 is SNTAGT. V lost 2 bases to trimming and J lost 7 bases, with 8 bases between them. CDR3 region: CASSDGGSEAFF. In nucleotides, the CDR3 is TGTGCCAGCAGTGACGGGGGGAGTGAAGCTTTCTTT.

This chain connects TRBV5-6 to TRBJ2-6; TRBD2 aligns across 7 bases. CDR3 length equals 18 residues. CDR1 is SGHDT, CDR2 YYEEEE, per germline. The ends lost 4 bases at V and 0 bases at J; junction bases unmatched: 10. CDR3: CASSTLRGESSGANVLTF. In DNA, the CDR3 is TGTGCCAGCAGCACCCTCCGGGGGGAATCCTCTGGGGCCAACGTCCTGACTTTC. The entire variable domain, with the rest obtained from reference TRBV5-6 and TRBJ2-6, is as follows: DAGVTQSPTHLIKTRGQQVTLRCSPKSGHDTVSWYQQALGQGPQFIFQYYEEEERQRGNFPDRFSGHQFPNYSSELNVNALLLGDSALYLCASSTLRGESSGANVLTFGAGSRLTVL.

The rearrangement joins TRBV15 to TRBJ2-3; TRBD2 aligns across 7 bases. This CDR3 contains 15 residues. The J segment lost 1 base and the V segment lost 6 bases, leaving 7 bases of the junction unmatched. Germline CDR1 and CDR2: LNHNV and YYDKDF (reference sequence). The CDR3 DNA sequence: TGTGCCACCAGAGGTGGCGGGGGTCGCACAGATACGCAGTATTTT. Translated: CATRGGGGRTDTQYF. Using reference TRBV15 and TRBJ2-3 for the parts outside the CDR3, the full variable domain is DAMVIQNPRYQVTQFGKPVTLSCSQTLNHNVMYWYQQKSSQAPKLLFHYYDKDFNNEADTPDNFQSRRPNTSFCFLDIRSPGLGDTAMYLCATRGGGGRTDTQYFGPGTRLTVL.

The V call is TRBV6-4, the J call TRBJ2-1, with TRBD2 matching 7 bases. J gave up 7 bases and V 10 bases, and 13 bases lay outside the gene matches. Germline loops: CDR1 MRHNA, CDR2 SNTAGT. This CDR3 comprises 14 residues. Here the CDR3 DNA reads TGTGCCACCTCCACTGGGAGGGAAGGAAATGAGCAGTTCTTC. It is translated as CATSTGREGNEQFF.

This rearrangement joins TRBV25-1 to TRBJ2-1; tentative D call: TRBD2 (5 bases). Trimming took 3 bases from V and 7 from J, leaving 7 bases between them. Looked up from germline, CDR1 is MGHDK and CDR2 is SYGVNS. The CDR3 length is 12 residues. CDR3 coding DNA: TGTGCCAGCAGTGACCGGAGGAATGAGCAGTTCTTC. Its translation: CASSDRRNEQFF.

The chain combines TRBV5-8 with TRBJ1-6; D possibly corresponds to TRBD1 (5 bases). V lost 8 bases and J lost 9, with 18 bases in between. CDR3 length: 14 residues. CDR1 is SGHTS and CDR2 is YDEGEE in the germline V gene. The CDR3 protein is CARGPRVSGSPLHF. CDR3 nucleotides: TGTGCCAGAGGACCCAGGGTTTCGGGTTCACCCCTCCACTTT.

The rearrangement uses TRBV27 and TRBJ1-2; tentative D call: TRBD1 (6 bases). The CDR3 loop spans 17 amino acids. CDR1 is MNHEY and CDR2 is SMNVEV in the germline V gene (reference sequence). Trimming cost V 1 base and J 4 bases, with 19 bases left between them. The CDR3 reads CASSLLNSGVGPYGYTF. CDR3 nucleotide sequence: TGTGCCAGCAGTTTATTAAATTCAGGGGTGGGACCCTATGGCTACACCTTC.

The rearrangement uses TRBV25-1 and TRBJ2-2; 11 bases fit TRBD2. The junction had 2 bases not matched to a gene; V was cut back by 0 bases and J by 2 bases. The CDR3 sequence is 17 residues long. CDR1 MGHDK and CDR2 SYGVNS come from the germline V gene. Written as DNA, the CDR3 is TGTGCCAGCAGTGAATATCTAGCGGGGGGTAACACCGGGGAGCTGTTTTTT. Translated, it gives CASSEYLAGGNTGELFF.

This chain joins TRBV6-5 and TRBJ1-1; possibly TRBD1 for D (5 bases). Germline CDR1 and CDR2: MNHEY and SVGAGI. The CDR3 extends over 15 amino acids. V was pared by 0 bases and J by 0 bases, with 8 bases between. CDR3 bases: TGTGCCAGCAGTTACTCGGCAGGGATGAACACTGAAGCTTTCTTT. Protein sequence: CASSYSAGMNTEAFF.